This T cell receptor beta chain appears in the sequencing data of a study of blood T cell repertoires in COVID-19. In the authors' methods: Nucleated cell counts were estimated from reference gene primer amplification. Method: immunoSEQ multiplex PCR; TCRdb's copy keeps in-frame clones and lacks some. V and J calls and clone size are given by that table; D and trimming were obtained from the DNA. This table holds about 42,000 clones, over 85% found once. This clone was seen only once. The CDR3 covers 12 residues. The germline V gene has CDR1 LNHDA and CDR2 SQIVND (reference sequence). V was pared by 7 bases and J by 6 bases, with 10 bases between.

Sequencing was performed on peripheral blood. The sequence came from a man aged 70-80 years with active COVID-19. The J gene is TRBJ1-5, the V gene TRBV19, with D unclear. DNA for the CDR3: TGTGCCAGTACCTATGCCGGTCAGCCCCAGCATTTT. This gives the protein CASTYAGQPQHF. Complete variable domain (other parts from reference TRBV19 and TRBJ1-5): DGGITQSPKYLFRKEGQNVTLSCEQNLNHDAMYWYRQDPGQGLRLIYYSQIVNDFQKGDIAEGYSVSREKKESFPLTVTSAQKNPTAFYLCASTYAGQPQHFGDGTRLSIL.